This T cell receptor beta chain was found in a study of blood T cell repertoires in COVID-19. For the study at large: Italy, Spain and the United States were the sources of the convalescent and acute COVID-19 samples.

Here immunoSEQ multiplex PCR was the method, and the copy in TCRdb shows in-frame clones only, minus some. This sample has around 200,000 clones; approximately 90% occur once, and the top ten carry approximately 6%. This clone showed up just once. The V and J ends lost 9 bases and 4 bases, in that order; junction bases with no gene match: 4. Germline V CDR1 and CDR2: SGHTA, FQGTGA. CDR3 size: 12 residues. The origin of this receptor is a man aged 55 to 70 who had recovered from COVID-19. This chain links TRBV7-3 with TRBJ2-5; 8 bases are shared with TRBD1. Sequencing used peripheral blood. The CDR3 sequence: CASGGQAETQYF. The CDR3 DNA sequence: TGTGCCAGTGGGGGACAGGCAGAGACCCAGTACTTC.